These 21 T cell receptor beta chains were sequenced from one sample in a study of cytomegalovirus exposure and HLA in healthy donors. 60 Vbeta and 13 Jbeta primers were used in PCR. Sequencing was performed with immunoSEQ multiplex PCR; in TCRdb, only in-frame clones are kept and a portion is missing. This listing includes 100,000 to 150,000 clones. Sample: PBMCs. The origin of the receptors is a woman aged 35 to 49 in good health and CMV-seropositive.

The V and J genes are TRBV28 and TRBJ2-6; TRBD2 agrees at 9 bases. Trimming took 7 bases from V and 1 from J; bases not matched to a gene: 5. The CDR3 length is 16 residues. Germline V lookup: CDR1 MDHEN, CDR2 SYDVKM. This CDR3 is CASNLAGVSGANVLTF. In nucleotides, the CDR3 is TGTGCCAGCAACTTAGCGGGAGTGTCTGGGGCCAACGTCCTGACTTTC.

The CDR3 reads CASSGGQVRSYEQYF. DNA of the CDR3: TGTGCCAGCAGTGGGGGGCAGGTCCGCTCCTACGAGCAGTACTTC. This sequence joins TRBV2 and TRBJ2-7, with D perhaps matching TRBD1 (6 bases). The germline V gene has CDR1 SNHLY and CDR2 FYNNEI. CDR3 length: 15 residues. V gave up 4 bases and J gave up 0 bases, with 13 bases separating them.

The CDR3 sequence is CASSLLAGGQYF. The CDR3, as DNA: TGTGCCAGCAGTCTCCTGGCAGGGGGGCAGTACTTC. The chain couples TRBV28 to TRBJ2-7; 7 nucleotides align to TRBD1. The CDR3 loop spans 12 amino acids. Trimming at V came to 5 bases and at J to 9 bases, leaving 7 bases not matched to a gene. The V gene's germline CDR1 is MDHEN and CDR2 SYDVKM.

This chain links TRBV27 with TRBJ2-7, with TRBD2 matching over 7 bases. The CDR3 is 13 amino acids. V shed 4 bases and J 6 bases; nucleotides not matched to a gene: 6. Germline lookup yields CDR1 MNHEY and CDR2 SMNVEV (reference sequence). The CDR3: CASSSRTSREQYF. CDR3 nucleotides: TGTGCCAGCAGTTCGAGGACTAGTCGCGAGCAGTACTTC.

The chain employs TRBV10-1 and TRBJ1-5, with D unresolved. CDR3 length: 13 amino acids. CDR1 WNHNN and CDR2 SYGVQD come from the germline V gene (reference sequence). The ends were cut back, 3 bases at V and 3 bases at J, with 6 bases in the middle. The CDR3 nucleotides are TGCGCCAGCAGTGACGGGGTCAATCAGCCCCAGCATTTT. Protein sequence: CASSDGVNQPQHF.

The chain couples TRBV6-5 to TRBJ1-3; 7 positions agree with TRBD1. This CDR3 spans 15 amino acids. Looked up from germline, CDR1 is MNHEY and CDR2 is SVGAGI. J was trimmed by 4 bases and V by 2 bases; bases with no gene match: 5. CDR3 protein: CASSYGAGGGNTIYF. CDR3 nucleotide sequence: TGTGCCAGCAGTTACGGGGCAGGGGGAGGAAACACCATATATTTT.

V and J are TRBV7-6 and TRBJ2-1; TRBD2 is a possible D gene (6 bases). CDR1 SGHVS and CDR2 FNYEAQ come from the germline V gene. The CDR3 is 12 residues long. With 5 bases removed from V and 8 bases from J, the gap between germline ends came to 10 bases. The CDR3, as DNA: TGTGCCAGCAGCCCGACTAGGGATGAGCAGTTCTTC. Its translation is CASSPTRDEQFF.

The rearrangement links TRBV9 to TRBJ2-1; TRBD2 is a possible D gene (5 bases). The CDR3 has 18 amino acids. CDR1 is SGDLS, CDR2 YYNGEE, per germline. V lost 0 bases and J 0 bases, leaving 16 bases between the germline ends. The CDR3 loop is CASSVVINGIGSYNEQFF. DNA for the CDR3: TGTGCCAGCAGCGTAGTTATAAACGGGATAGGCTCCTACAATGAGCAGTTCTTC.

The V call is TRBV15, the J call TRBJ2-1; D is undetermined. This CDR3 is built from 13 residues. V was cut by 2 bases and J by 5 bases, with 7 bases left in between. Germline V lookup: CDR1 LNHNV, CDR2 YYDKDF (reference sequence). The CDR3 protein is CATSRPSNNEQFF. CDR3 DNA: TGTGCCACCAGCAGACCCAGTAACAATGAGCAGTTCTTC.

The rearrangement joins TRBV7-2 to TRBJ2-4; 9 bases are shared with TRBD2. Trimming cost V 1 base and J 1 base; bases outside gene matches: 2. The CDR3 sequence is 16 residues long. The germline V gene encodes CDR1 SGHTA and CDR2 FQGNSA. The CDR3 is CASSLGTSVAKNIQYF. CDR3 nucleotide sequence: TGTGCCAGCAGCTTAGGGACTAGCGTTGCCAAAAACATTCAGTACTTC.

The V gene is TRBV28, the J gene TRBJ2-7; 7 positions agree with TRBD2. The CDR3 totals 12 residues. V shed 10 bases and J 1 base; nucleotides not matched to a gene: 4. The germline V gene has CDR1 MDHEN and CDR2 SYDVKM. CDR3 DNA: TGTGCCACCCGGACTAGTTCCTACGAGCAGTACTTC. This codes for CATRTSSYEQYF.

V usage is TRBV11-2 and J usage is TRBJ2-7; 10 positions agree with TRBD2. After removal of 1 base from V and 2 bases from J, the junction contained 5 bases not matched to a gene. The CDR3 is made up of 16 amino acids. Germline-derived CDR1 and CDR2 are SGHAT and FQNNGV. The CDR3 region has the DNA TGTGCCAGCAGCTTAGGGACTAGCGGAGGCCCCTACGAGCAGTACTTC. Translating it yields CASSLGTSGGPYEQYF.

The V and J genes are TRBV15 and TRBJ1-5, with D tentatively TRBD1 (6 bases). V shed 3 bases and J shed 0 bases, with 15 bases lying between them. Germline V CDR1 and CDR2: LNHNV, YYDKDF (reference sequence). The CDR3 loop spans 17 amino acids. CDR3: CATSSPLQGDSNQPQHF. In DNA form, the CDR3 reads TGTGCCACCAGCAGCCCCTTACAGGGTGATAGCAATCAGCCCCAGCATTTT.

The chain recombines TRBV14 with TRBJ1-2; weak D call: TRBD1 (5 bases). The CDR3 runs 13 residues. Germline values: CDR1 SGHDN, CDR2 FVKESK. The V end was cut by 5 bases, the J end by 4 bases, with 11 bases between. The CDR3 here is CASSLDNLYGYTF. The CDR3 DNA reads as TGTGCCAGCAGCTTGGACAACCTCTATGGCTACACCTTC. The full variable domain, rest sourced from reference TRBV14 and TRBJ1-2, is EAGVTQFPSHSVIEKGQTVTLRCDPISGHDNLYWYRRVMGKEIKFLLHFVKESKQDESGMPNNRFLAERTGGTYSTLKVQPAELEDSGVYFCASSLDNLYGYTFGSGTRLTVV.

This chain uses TRBV6-5 with TRBJ2-5; D gene uncertain. The J call is doubtful: the DNA matches TRBJ2-7 better. This CDR3 contains 15 residues. Germline-derived CDR1 and CDR2 are MNHEY and SVGAGI. The CDR3 DNA is TGTGCCAGCAGTTACTCGAGTCCGGTCCCCCTCGAGCAGTACTTC. Residues: CASSYSSPVPLEQYF.

The chain links TRBV2 to TRBJ1-3, with TRBD1 as a possible D gene (5 bases). Germline CDR1 is SNHLY and CDR2 is FYNNEI. Trimming pared 4 bases from V and 4 bases from J, leaving 17 bases between. The CDR3 totals 16 residues. CDR3 in amino acids: CASSGRQSPYGNTIYF. CDR3 DNA sequence: TGTGCCAGCAGTGGTAGACAGTCTCCCTACGGAAACACCATATATTTT.

This rearrangement joins TRBV30 to TRBJ2-1, with D hard to call. Germline V lookup: CDR1 GTSNPN, CDR2 SVGIG (reference sequence). The ends were cut back, 3 bases at V and 15 bases at J, with 6 bases in the middle. This CDR3 region has 8 residues. The DNA for the CDR3 is TGTGCCTGGAGCCCGGGGTTCTTC. This translates into CAWSPGFF.

V usage is TRBV28 and J usage is TRBJ2-1; 8 nucleotides align to TRBD2. The germline gives CDR1 MDHEN, CDR2 SYDVKM. The CDR3 runs 16 residues. The ends lost 1 base at V and 2 bases at J; junction bases unmatched: 4. In nucleotides, the CDR3 is TGTGCCAGCAGTTTATCCGGCGGGAGGACCTACAATGAGCAGTTCTTC. Residues: CASSLSGGRTYNEQFF.

The chain carries TRBV11-2 and TRBJ1-5; D may be TRBD1 (5 bases). Deletions cut 3 bases from V and 2 bases from J, with 11 bases between. CDR3 length equals 15 residues. Germline V gives CDR1 SGHAT, CDR2 FQNNGV. CDR3 in amino acids: CASSFGREGNQPQHF. CDR3 DNA sequence: TGTGCCAGCAGCTTCGGCAGGGAGGGCAATCAGCCCCAGCATTTT.

This chain joins TRBV29-1 and TRBJ2-5; 7 nucleotides line up with TRBD1. Unmatched junction bases numbered 6, after V lost 6 bases and J lost 2 bases. The CDR3 runs to 13 residues. Germline CDR1 SQVTM, CDR2 ANQGSEA. CDR3 amino acids: CSVPYRGQETQYF. The CDR3 DNA reads as TGCAGCGTCCCCTACAGGGGACAAGAGACCCAGTACTTC.

The chain combines TRBV10-1 with TRBJ2-5; weak D call: TRBD1 (6 bases). The end of the DNA is better explained by TRBJ2-7, so the J call may be wrong. Germline CDR1 WNHNN, CDR2 SYGVQD (reference sequence). This CDR3 has 14 amino acids. CDR3 sequence: CASKVRGITYEQYF. DNA of the CDR3: TGCGCCAGCAAAGTCAGGGGAATTACATACGAGCAGTACTTC.